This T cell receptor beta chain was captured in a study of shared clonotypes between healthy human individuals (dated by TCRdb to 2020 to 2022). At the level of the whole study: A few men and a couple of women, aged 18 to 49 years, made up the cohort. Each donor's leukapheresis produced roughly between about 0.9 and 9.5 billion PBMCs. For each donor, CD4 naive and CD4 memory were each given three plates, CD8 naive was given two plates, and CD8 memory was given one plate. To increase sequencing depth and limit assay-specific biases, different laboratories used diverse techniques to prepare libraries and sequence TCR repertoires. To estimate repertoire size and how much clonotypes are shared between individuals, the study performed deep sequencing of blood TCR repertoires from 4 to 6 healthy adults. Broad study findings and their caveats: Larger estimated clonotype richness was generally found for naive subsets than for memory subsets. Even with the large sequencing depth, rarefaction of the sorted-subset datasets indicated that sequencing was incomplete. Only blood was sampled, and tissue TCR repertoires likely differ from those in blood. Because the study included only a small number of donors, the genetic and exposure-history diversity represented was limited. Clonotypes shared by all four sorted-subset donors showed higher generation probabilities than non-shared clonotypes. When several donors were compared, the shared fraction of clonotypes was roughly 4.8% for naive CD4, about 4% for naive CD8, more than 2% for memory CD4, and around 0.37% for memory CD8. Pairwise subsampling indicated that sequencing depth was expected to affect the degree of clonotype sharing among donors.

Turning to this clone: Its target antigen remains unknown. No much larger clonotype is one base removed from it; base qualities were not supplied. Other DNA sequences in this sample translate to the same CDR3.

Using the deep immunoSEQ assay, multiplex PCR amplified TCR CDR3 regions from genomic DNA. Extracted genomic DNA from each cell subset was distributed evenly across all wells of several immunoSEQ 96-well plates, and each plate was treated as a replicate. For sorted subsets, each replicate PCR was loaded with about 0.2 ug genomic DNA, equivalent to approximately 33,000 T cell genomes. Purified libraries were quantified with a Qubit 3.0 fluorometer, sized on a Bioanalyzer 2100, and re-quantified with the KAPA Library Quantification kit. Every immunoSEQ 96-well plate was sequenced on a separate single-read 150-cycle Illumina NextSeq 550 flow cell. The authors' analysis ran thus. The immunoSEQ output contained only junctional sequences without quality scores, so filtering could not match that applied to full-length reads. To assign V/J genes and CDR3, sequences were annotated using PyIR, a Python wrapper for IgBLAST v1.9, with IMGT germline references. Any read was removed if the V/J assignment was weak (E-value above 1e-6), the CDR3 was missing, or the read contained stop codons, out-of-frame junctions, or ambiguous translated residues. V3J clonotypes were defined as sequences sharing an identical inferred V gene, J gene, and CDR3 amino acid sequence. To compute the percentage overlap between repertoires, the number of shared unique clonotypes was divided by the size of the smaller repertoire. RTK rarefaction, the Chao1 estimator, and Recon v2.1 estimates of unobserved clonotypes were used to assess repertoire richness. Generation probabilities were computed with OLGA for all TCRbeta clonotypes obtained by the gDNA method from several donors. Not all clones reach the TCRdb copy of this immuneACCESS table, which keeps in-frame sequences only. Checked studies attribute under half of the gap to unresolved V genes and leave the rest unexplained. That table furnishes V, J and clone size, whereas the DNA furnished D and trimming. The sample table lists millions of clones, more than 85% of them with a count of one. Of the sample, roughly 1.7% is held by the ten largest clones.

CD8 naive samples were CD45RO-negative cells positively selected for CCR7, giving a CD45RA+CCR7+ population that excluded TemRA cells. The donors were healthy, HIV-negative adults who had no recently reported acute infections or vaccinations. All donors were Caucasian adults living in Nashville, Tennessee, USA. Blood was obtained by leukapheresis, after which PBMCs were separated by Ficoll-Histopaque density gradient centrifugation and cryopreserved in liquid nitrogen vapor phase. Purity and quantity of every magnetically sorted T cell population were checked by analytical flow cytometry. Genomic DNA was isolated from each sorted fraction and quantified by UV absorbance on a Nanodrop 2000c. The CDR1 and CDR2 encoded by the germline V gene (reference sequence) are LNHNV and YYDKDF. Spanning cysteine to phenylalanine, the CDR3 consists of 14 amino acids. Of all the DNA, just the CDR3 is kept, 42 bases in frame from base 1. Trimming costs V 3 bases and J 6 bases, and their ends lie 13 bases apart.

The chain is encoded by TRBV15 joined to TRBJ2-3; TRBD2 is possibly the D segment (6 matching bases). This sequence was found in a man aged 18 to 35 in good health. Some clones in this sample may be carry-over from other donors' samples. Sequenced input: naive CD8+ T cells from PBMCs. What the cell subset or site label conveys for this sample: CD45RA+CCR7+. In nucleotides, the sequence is TGTGCCACCAGCAGGGAGGGAACAGCGGATACGCAGTATTTT. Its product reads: CATSREGTADTQYF.